Sequencing of this T cell receptor beta chain was carried out in a study of cytomegalovirus exposure and HLA in healthy donors. General study results and limits: Judged likely to be a sequencing artifact was a cluster of highly shared sequence variants. For most TCR sequences rarity was the rule, although some public TCRs occurred in many donors.

It was with 60 Vbeta and 13 Jbeta primers that the PCR ran. Sequenced by immunoSEQ multiplex PCR; TCRdb stores in-frame clones only, minus some. The sample has around 110,000 clones, approximately 58% seen once. As concerns this clone: No antigen is known for it.

The CDR3 sequence is 13 residues long. Germline V gene lookup returns CDR1 MNHEY and CDR2 SMNVEV (reference sequence). Trimming removed 5 bases from V and 6 bases from J, with 14 bases in between. The source material was PBMCs. The source of this sequence is a woman in her thirties in good health and CMV-seronegative. The chain joins TRBV27 to TRBJ2-7, with a possible D match to TRBD1 (6 bases). The CDR3 here is CASSPQQGREQYF. CDR3 coding DNA: TGTGCCAGCAGTCCACAACAGGGACGCGAGCAGTACTTC.